The rows below give T cell receptor beta chains drawn from one sample of a study of blood T cells in healthy people across ages. TCRdb passed the 5' RACE reads through MiXCR, listing each CDR3 protein once. The sample records about 1.8 million distinct CDR3 sequences, approximately 50% being singletons. The specimen was blood. These receptors were collected from a woman in her thirties or forties in good health. CDR3s leave out the opening cysteine and the closing phenylalanine or tryptophan. A clone size is listed for some rows: how often the clone was seen (once, few, many), or a class if it is expanded.

clone size,J gene,V gene,CDR3 protein
once,TRBJ1-2,TRBV4-3,ASSQDGGRSKAGYT
.,TRBJ2-1,TRBV21-1,ASSPGLGRGNEQF
.,TRBJ2-5,TRBV5-1,ASSFSDREETQY
few,TRBJ1-2,TRBV5-1,ASSLDAGSNYGYT
.,TRBJ2-7,TRBV4-1,ASSQLGAGYEQY
.,TRBJ1-5,TRBV29-1,PSQPQH
.,TRBJ1-6,TRBV4-3,VSSQDPAGSYSPLH
once,TRBJ1-6,TRBV4-1,ASSQPQGSSYNSPLH
.,TRBJ1-1,TRBV6-1,ASSAQTGRRTEAEAF
few,TRBJ2-7,TRBV20-1,SARDKQGAYEQY
many,TRBJ2-1,TRBV29-1,SVESIDSSSYNEQF
many,TRBJ2-7,TRBV6-5,ASSFRQGAEQY
.,TRBJ2-5,TRBV12-3/TRBV12-4,ASSTLRGGAGATQY
.,TRBJ2-1,TRBV20-1,SARSRDRHNEQF
.,TRBJ1-2,TRBV6-5,ASTPYPGQNYGYT
few,TRBJ1-3,TRBV5-1,ASSLTVPGNTIY
.,TRBJ2-1,TRBV7-9,ASSGTGTVYNEQF
.,.,TRBV6-2/TRBV6-3,ASSYGTGRLNEQY
few,TRBJ1-1,TRBV5-1,ASSSSYRGGTEAF
few,TRBJ2-1,TRBV29-1,SVYGTPGVNEQF
.,TRBJ2-1,TRBV20-1,SATSGGAKEQF
many,TRBJ2-5,TRBV10-1,ASSRDPQETQY
.,TRBJ1-6,TRBV20-1,SARDRVAYNSPLH
few,TRBJ2-3,TRBV6-5,ASSYGGRATDTQY
.,TRBJ2-3,TRBV7-2,ASSSYNRGDTQY
.,.,TRBV7-8,ASSTDRAAEQY
.,TRBJ1-6,TRBV27,ASGLTQMSSYNSPLH
.,TRBJ2-7,TRBV6-5,ASSYSRDRVHEQY
.,TRBJ1-1,TRBV4-2,ASRGYDTEAF
.,TRBJ2-5,TRBV7-6,ASRVELGQETQY
.,TRBJ2-1,TRBV29-1,SGTRDSLYNEQF
few,TRBJ1-5,TRBV5-1,ASSTGQVNQPQH
once,TRBJ2-3,TRBV6-5,ASVPALARTTDTQY
few,TRBJ2-3,TRBV5-1,ASSLERGSTSTDTQY
.,TRBJ2-7,TRBV7-9,ASSPRLAGDSYEQY
few,TRBJ2-1,TRBV12-3/TRBV12-4,ASSFGGGRNEQF
.,TRBJ2-7,TRBV3-1,ASSPTRGGRGLYEQY
few,TRBJ2-1,TRBV4-3,ASSHFWRYEQF
.,TRBJ1-2,TRBV29-1,SIEENGYT
.,TRBJ1-2,TRBV7-2,ASSLEGQGSFGYT
.,.,TRBV20-1,CARPTSGLETQY
.,TRBJ1-4,TRBV7-7,ASSLAVGEKLF
few,TRBJ1-2,TRBV9,ASSVGGTTNYGYT
few,TRBJ2-7,TRBV29-1,SVARDGAYEQY
few,TRBJ2-7,TRBV7-9,ASSSGTSGVIQY
once,TRBJ2-1,TRBV4-2,ASSQDWAGSYNEQF
.,TRBJ2-5,TRBV7-2,ASSLSGTGEIQY